Below are 14 T cell receptor beta chains sequenced from a single sample in a study of T cell responses to AZD1222 COVID-19 vaccine. Profiling relied on immunoSEQ multiplex PCR, and the TCRdb table lists in-frame clones only, not all of them. The table has tens of thousands of clones, just under 80% seen once. The sample in question was peripheral blood, obtained on day 0 of AZD1222 vaccination. These receptors all stem from an adult in good health.

In DNA form, the CDR3 reads TGTGCTCGGAGGGGGGCGAACACTGAAGCTTTCTTT. Translating gives CARRGANTEAFF. This sequence joins TRBV30 and TRBJ1-1; a possible D gene is TRBD1 (6 bases). Germline CDR1 and CDR2: GTSNPN and SVGIG (reference sequence). CDR3 length: 12 amino acids.

There are a few counts of this clone. The V gene is TRBV19, the J gene TRBJ2-7, with D unclear. V lost 3 bases and J 0 bases, leaving 6 bases between the germline ends. The CDR3 consists of 13 residues. CDR1 and CDR2 (germline): LNHDA, SQIVND (reference sequence). The CDR3 DNA is TGTGCCAGTAGTATCTTCAACTCCTACGAGCAGTACGTC. Translation: CASSIFNSYEQYV.

The chain couples TRBV7-2 to TRBJ1-3; D is unresolved. Between the trimmed V and J ends, which lost 5 bases and 4 bases, there was a span of 9 bases. Germline V gene sequence: CDR1 SGHTA, CDR2 FQGNSA. This CDR3 is 13 amino acids long. The CDR3 spells CASSPDFGNTIYF. DNA for the CDR3: TGTGCCAGCAGCCCAGATTTCGGAAACACCATATATTTT.

This chain connects TRBV7-9 to TRBJ1-1, with D perhaps TRBD1 (6 bases). V was shortened by 6 bases and J by 3 bases, with 14 bases between the two germline ends. Germline CDR1 reads SEHNR; CDR2 reads FQNEAQ (reference sequence). The CDR3 has 14 amino acids. The DNA of the CDR3 is TGTGCCAGCAGGCTAACAGGGAGAGACACTGAAGCTTTCTTT. Its protein is CASRLTGRDTEAFF.

In its sample, this clone was seen a few times. The chain uses TRBV18 and TRBJ1-6; D is undetermined. The germline V gene has CDR1 KGHSH and CDR2 LQKENI. Trimming shortened V by 1 base and J by 5 bases, and 9 bases separated the two germline ends. The CDR3 has 15 residues. Here the CDR3 DNA reads TGTGCCAGCTCACCACTCGGGTTCGATAATTCACCCCTCCACTTT. Amino acids: CASSPLGFDNSPLHF.

The chain has TRBV6-1 and TRBJ1-2, with 10 bases lining up with TRBD1. The germline V gene encodes CDR1 MNHNS and CDR2 SASEGT. After removal of 3 bases from V and 7 bases from J, the junction contained 5 bases not matched to a gene. The CDR3 covers 14 residues. The CDR3 loop reads CASSETGGERGYTF. For the CDR3, the DNA is TGTGCCAGCAGTGAGACAGGGGGCGAGCGTGGCTACACCTTC.

The chain links TRBV19 to TRBJ2-1; 13 nucleotides align to TRBD2. This CDR3 contains 15 residues. Per germline, CDR1 LNHDA and CDR2 SQIVND (reference sequence). V lost 6 bases, J lost 6 bases, and 5 bases stayed unmatched. The chain's CDR3 is CASSWTSGGTNEQFF. The CDR3, as DNA: TGTGCCAGTAGCTGGACTAGCGGGGGTACCAATGAGCAGTTCTTC.

This sequence joins TRBV19 and TRBJ2-5; D perhaps matches TRBD1 (6 bases). Between the trimmed V and J ends, which lost 0 bases and 1 base, there was a span of 12 bases. The CDR3 is 16 residues long. CDR1 and CDR2 from the germline V gene are LNHDA and SQIVND (reference sequence). The CDR3 sequence: CASSIEQGLPQETQYF. The CDR3 bases are TGTGCCAGTAGTATAGAGCAGGGGTTGCCCCAAGAGACCCAGTACTTC.

V and J are TRBV19 and TRBJ2-1; TRBD1 agrees at 7 bases. The germline V gene has CDR1 LNHDA and CDR2 SQIVND (reference sequence). The V and J ends lost 3 bases and 8 bases, in that order; junction bases with no gene match: 1. This CDR3 contains 12 residues. CDR3 DNA: TGTGCCAGTAGTATTCAGGGGGATGAGCAGTTCTTC. Its protein product is CASSIQGDEQFF.

The chain carries TRBV11-3 and TRBJ2-5, with 8 bases matching TRBD2. J gave up 6 bases and V 4 bases, and 16 bases lay outside the gene matches. CDR3 length: 17 residues. Per germline, CDR1 SGHNT and CDR2 YENEEA. The CDR3 sequence is CASSYQPTGRGGKTQYF. The CDR3 DNA is TGTGCCAGCAGCTACCAACCCACCGGGAGGGGAGGAAAGACCCAGTACTTC.

Here the CDR3 reads CASSWGRDSYNEQFF. Here the CDR3 DNA reads TGTGCCAGCAGCTGGGGGAGGGACTCCTACAATGAGCAGTTCTTC. This chain connects TRBV5-4 to TRBJ2-1; TRBD2 matches 7 bases. From germline, CDR1 is SGHNT and CDR2 YYREEE (reference sequence). The CDR3 is 15 residues long. Trimming at V came to 3 bases and at J to 0 bases, leaving 3 bases not matched to a gene.

The chain recombines TRBV6-4 with TRBJ2-3, with D perhaps matching TRBD1 (6 bases). This CDR3 has 17 amino acids. With 2 bases removed from V and 1 base from J, the gap between germline ends came to 16 bases. Germline values: CDR1 MRHNA, CDR2 SNTAGT. For the CDR3, the DNA is TGTGCCAGCAGTGACGATAAGGGGGTTATTGGCACAGATACGCAGTATTTT. Translated, it gives CASSDDKGVIGTDTQYF.

The rearrangement uses TRBV27 and TRBJ1-4; 8 bases align to TRBD1. J was trimmed by 5 bases and V by 4 bases; bases with no gene match: 6. Germline V CDR1 and CDR2: MNHEY, SMNVEV (reference sequence). This CDR3 is built from 15 residues. DNA for the CDR3: TGTGCCAGCAGTTCGCGACAGGGGCGGAATGAAAAACTGTTTTTT. Translated: CASSSRQGRNEKLFF.

The chain combines TRBV3-1 (or the pseudogene TRBV3-2) with TRBJ1-1, with D tentatively TRBD1 (5 bases). V was clipped by 5 bases and J by 6 bases, with 19 bases between them. Germline CDR1 is LGHDT and CDR2 is YNNKEL (reference sequence). The CDR3 has 15 residues. As DNA, the CDR3 is TGTGCCAGCAGCTACAACCCCTCAGGGAGGGCTGAAGCTTTCTTT. Its translation: CASSYNPSGRAEAFF.